The 29 T cell receptor beta chains below were found in one sample sequenced in a study of OX40 agonist ivuxolimab in advanced cancers. This table comes from immunoSEQ multiplex PCR, and its TCRdb copy is limited to in-frame clones, with some not included. The table has 75,000 to 100,000 clones, around 90% seen once. This specimen was CD4+ or CD8+ T cells sorted from blood, taken in a trial of the OX40 agonist ivuxolimab. These receptor sequences come from an adult with an advanced solid tumor such as melanoma, head and neck, liver or kidney cancer.

This rearrangement joins TRBV11-1 to TRBJ1-1; D is unclear. From germline, CDR1 is SGHAT and CDR2 FQDESV (reference sequence). This CDR3 region has 11 residues. Trimming shortened V by 3 bases and J by 3 bases, and 2 bases separated the two germline ends. This chain's CDR3 is CASSFDTEAFF. CDR3 nucleotides: TGTGCCAGCAGCTTTGACACTGAAGCTTTCTTT.

The chain is built from TRBV5-1 and TRBJ2-2; TRBD1 might be the D (5 bases). The length of the CDR3 is 14 residues. Germline-derived CDR1 and CDR2 are SGHRS and YFSETQ. The germline V and J ends were trimmed by 1 base and 1 base, with 5 bases remaining between them. The CDR3 nucleotides read TGCGCCAGCAGCTTGACAGGGAACACCGGGGAGCTGTTTTTT. Translation: CASSLTGNTGELFF.

The CDR3 sequence: CASSSRGEGPRETQYF. CDR3 in DNA: TGTGCCAGCAGTTCCCGAGGGGAGGGACCCCGAGAGACCCAGTACTTC. The J gene is TRBJ2-5, the V gene TRBV9; 7 bases are shared with TRBD2. The germline gives CDR1 SGDLS, CDR2 YYNGEE. CDR3 size: 16 residues. V lost 5 bases and J lost 4; bases outside the gene matches: 14.

The rearrangement joins TRBV11-2 to TRBJ2-2, with 12 nucleotides matching TRBD1. The CDR3 has 16 residues. Looked up from germline, CDR1 is SGHAT and CDR2 is FQNNGV. After removal of 4 bases from V and 6 bases from J, the junction contained 6 bases not matched to a gene. This chain's CDR3 is CASSSRDRGRAGELFF. As DNA, the CDR3 is TGTGCCAGCAGCTCCCGGGACAGGGGGCGCGCCGGGGAGCTGTTTTTT.

The DNA for the CDR3 is TGTGCCAGCTCACCGGGACTGGAGAGTGAAAAACTGTTTTTT. This codes for CASSPGLESEKLFF. The V and J genes are TRBV18 and TRBJ1-4, with D perhaps matching TRBD1 (5 bases). Germline V CDR1 and CDR2: KGHSH, LQKENI. This CDR3 is 14 amino acids long. Trimming cost V 3 bases and J 7 bases, with 12 bases left between them.

The genes are TRBV28 and TRBJ2-1; no definite D call. CDR3 size: 13 residues. Trimming stripped 2 bases from V and 6 bases from J, with 8 bases between. Germline CDR1 MDHEN, CDR2 SYDVKM. The CDR3 protein is CASSLHMINEQFF. The CDR3 coding sequence is TGTGCCAGCAGTTTACACATGATCAATGAGCAGTTCTTC.

This clone appeared once. The V and J genes are TRBV7-2 and TRBJ2-1, with 9 bases identical to TRBD2. Per germline, CDR1 SGHTA and CDR2 FQGNSA. The CDR3 is 17 amino acids. J gave up 6 bases and V 2 bases, and 11 bases lay outside the gene matches. CDR3 nucleotides: TGTGCCAGCAGCTTAATGGCGGGAGGGCCAGAAACCAATGAGCAGTTCTTC. It codes for CASSLMAGGPETNEQFF.

This clone was observed once. The chain uses TRBV7-2 and TRBJ1-1; 9 bases match TRBD1. The ends lost 2 bases at V and 1 base at J; junction bases unmatched: 2. This CDR3 comprises 15 residues. Germline V gives CDR1 SGHTA, CDR2 FQGNSA. CDR3 sequence: CASSLMGQGNTEAFF. CDR3 coding DNA: TGTGCCAGCAGCTTAATGGGACAGGGGAACACTGAAGCTTTCTTT.

The chain uses TRBV5-1 and TRBJ2-7; 12 bases align to TRBD1. The CDR3 is made up of 14 amino acids. V lost 4 bases, J lost 7 bases, and 6 bases stayed unmatched. The germline CDR1 and CDR2 sequences are SGHRS and YFSETQ. The CDR3 sequence is CASSKGQGAEEQYF. The DNA for the CDR3 is TGCGCCAGCAGCAAGGGACAGGGGGCGGAGGAGCAGTACTTC.

V is TRBV19 and J is TRBJ2-7; 9 bases are shared with TRBD1. Trimming at V came to 8 bases and at J to 4 bases, leaving 9 bases not matched to a gene. Germline values: CDR1 LNHDA, CDR2 SQIVND (reference sequence). The CDR3 is 14 amino acids. CDR3 region: CASADTGTGYEQYF. In DNA, the CDR3 is TGTGCCAGTGCTGATACCGGGACAGGGTACGAGCAGTACTTC.

This chain joins TRBV6-1 and TRBJ2-3; 9 positions match TRBD2. This CDR3 spans 14 amino acids. Looked up from germline, CDR1 is MNHNS and CDR2 is SASEGT. The ends lost 7 bases at V and 1 base at J; junction bases unmatched: 3. CDR3 amino acids: CASNAGGGTDTQYF. In DNA form, the CDR3 reads TGTGCCAGCAACGCGGGGGGGGGCACAGATACGCAGTATTTT.

The CDR3 sequence: CASTSGQGNQPQHF. The CDR3 region has the DNA TGTGCCAGCACTTCGGGACAGGGGAATCAGCCCCAGCATTTT. V usage is TRBV6-6 and J usage is TRBJ1-5; 10 bases map to TRBD1. From germline, CDR1 is MNHNY and CDR2 SVGAGI (reference sequence). With 7 bases clipped from V and 4 bases from J, the junction kept 4 bases outside the gene matches. The CDR3 has 14 residues.

This chain connects TRBV6-1 to TRBJ2-7; D ambiguous. Trimming removed 9 bases from V and 0 bases from J, with 18 bases in between. Germline CDR1 reads MNHNS; CDR2 reads SASEGT. CDR3 length: 15 amino acids. The CDR3 DNA sequence: TGTGCCAGTCCCTCGGACGGCTCCCTCTCCTACGAGCAGTACTTC. It encodes CASPSDGSLSYEQYF.

The chain recombines TRBV19 with TRBJ2-3; D not resolved. The CDR3 sequence is 15 residues long. Trimming left V 3 bases short and J 0 bases short, with 10 bases between. The germline V gene encodes CDR1 LNHDA and CDR2 SQIVND (reference sequence). The chain's CDR3 is CASSIQPASTDTQYF. Written as DNA, the CDR3 is TGTGCCAGTAGTATCCAGCCTGCTAGCACAGATACGCAGTATTTT.

This sequence joins TRBV6-1 and TRBJ2-1; 12 bases align to TRBD1. The CDR3 loop spans 15 amino acids. V shed 7 bases, J shed 4 bases, and the junction held 5 bases outside the gene matches. The germline gives CDR1 MNHNS, CDR2 SASEGT. CDR3 sequence: CASNMGQGAYNEQFF. The CDR3 DNA is TGTGCCAGCAATATGGGACAGGGGGCTTACAATGAGCAGTTCTTC.

The V call is TRBV4-2, the J call TRBJ1-4; 8 bases fit TRBD1. CDR3 length: 16 residues. J lost 8 bases, V lost 0 bases, and 8 bases had no gene match. Germline V gives CDR1 LGHNA, CDR2 YNFKEQ. CDR3 DNA sequence: TGTGCCAGCAGCCAAGAATGGACAGGGCTTCGAGAAAAACTGTTTTTT. Its protein is CASSQEWTGLREKLFF.

The genes are TRBV11-2 and TRBJ2-3, with D unresolved. CDR3 length: 13 amino acids. The V end was cut by 3 bases, the J end by 4 bases, with 8 bases between. Per germline, CDR1 SGHAT and CDR2 FQNNGV. The CDR3 spells CASSLGVADTQYF. The DNA for the CDR3 is TGTGCCAGCAGCTTGGGCGTCGCAGATACGCAGTATTTT.

The chain links TRBV28 to TRBJ2-1; TRBD2 matches 12 bases. The length of the CDR3 is 16 residues. Germline V gene sequence: CDR1 MDHEN, CDR2 SYDVKM. V lost 2 bases, J lost 1 base, and 0 bases stayed unmatched. CDR3 in DNA: TGTGCCAGCAGTTTAACTAGCGGGAGGTCCTACAATGAGCAGTTCTTC. As protein: CASSLTSGRSYNEQFF. Filled out from reference TRBV28 and TRBJ2-1, the complete variable domain reads DVKVTQSSRYLVKRTGEKVFLECVQDMDHENMFWYRQDPGLGLRLIYFSYDVKMKEKGDIPEGYSVSREKKERFSLILESASTNQTSMYLCASSLTSGRSYNEQFFGPGTRLTVL.

This chain links TRBV4-2 with TRBJ2-2, with a tentative D call TRBD2 (6 bases). V shed 4 bases and J shed 7 bases, with 16 bases lying between them. The germline gives CDR1 LGHNA, CDR2 YNFKEQ. CDR3 length equals 15 residues. CDR3 sequence (DNA): TGTGCCAGCAGCCCCTCGACTAGGTCGGGCGGGGAGCTGTTTTTT. As protein: CASSPSTRSGGELFF.

The rearrangement uses TRBV28 and TRBJ1-5; 8 bases are shared with TRBD1. The CDR3 runs to 13 residues. The germline gives CDR1 MDHEN, CDR2 SYDVKM. Unmatched junction bases numbered 2, after V lost 6 bases and J lost 4 bases. CDR3 DNA sequence: TGTGCCAGCAGATACAGGGGGAATCAGCCCCAGCATTTT. Amino acid sequence: CASRYRGNQPQHF.

V and J are TRBV4-2 and TRBJ2-7; possible D gene TRBD2, 5 bases. Deletions cut 0 bases from V and 0 bases from J, with 18 bases between. Germline V gene sequence: CDR1 LGHNA, CDR2 YNFKEQ. The CDR3 loop spans 18 amino acids. CDR3 DNA: TGTGCCAGCAGCCAAGATGCCCCCGCCCAGCGGATCTCCTACGAGCAGTACTTC. Protein: CASSQDAPAQRISYEQYF.

The chain couples TRBV5-4 to TRBJ2-2, with TRBD1 matching over 7 bases. CDR3 size: 16 residues. Unmatched junction bases numbered 4, after V lost 0 bases and J lost 2 bases. Germline V lookup: CDR1 SGHNT, CDR2 YYREEE (reference sequence). The DNA of the CDR3 is TGTGCCAGCAGCTTGGCCGGGACAGTCAACACCGGGGAGCTGTTTTTT. It encodes CASSLAGTVNTGELFF.

The V call is TRBV18, the J call TRBJ2-1; 9 bases agree with TRBD1. Germline CDR1 KGHSH, CDR2 LQKENI. V dropped 11 bases and J dropped 2; count of bases not matched to a gene: 4. This CDR3 has 13 residues. The CDR3 region has the DNA TGTGCCGGGACAGGGTTTACCTACAATGAGCAGTTCTTC. Translation: CAGTGFTYNEQFF.

This sequence joins TRBV7-2 and TRBJ2-3; the D gene is possibly TRBD2 (6 bases). The V gene lost 5 bases and the J gene lost 7 bases, with 16 bases spanning the gap. Looked up from germline, CDR1 is SGHTA and CDR2 is FQGNSA. This CDR3 is built from 14 residues. DNA for the CDR3: TGTGCCAGCAGCCCCGCTGGAGGGTCATATACGCAGTATTTT. Protein sequence: CASSPAGGSYTQYF.

The chain couples TRBV4-3 to TRBJ2-4; D is undetermined. V lost 0 bases and J 4 bases, leaving 4 bases between the germline ends. Per the germline V gene, CDR1 is LGHNA and CDR2 is YSLEER. This CDR3 comprises 13 residues. CDR3 in DNA: TGCGCCAGCAGCCAAGATTTGAAAAACATTCAGTACTTC. Its protein product is CASSQDLKNIQYF.

This clone appeared a few times. This chain uses TRBV4-3 with TRBJ1-2; no firm D call. Germline V gene data show CDR1 as LGHNA and CDR2 as YSLEER. The ends were cut back, 0 bases at V and 7 bases at J, with 15 bases in the middle. This CDR3 is built from 15 residues. CDR3: CASSQEADSLGGYTF. In nucleotides, the CDR3 is TGCGCCAGCAGCCAAGAGGCAGACTCCTTGGGTGGCTACACCTTC.

This clone was seen a single time. This sequence joins TRBV21-1 and TRBJ2-7; the DNA was not compared with TRBD1, the D call given in the table. TRBV21-1 is classified as a pseudogene. The CDR3 length is 15 residues. This CDR3 is CASSTLRLLTYEQYF. DNA of the CDR3: TGTGCCAGCAGCACGCTCAGGCTCTTAACCTACGAGCAGTACTTC.

The chain employs TRBV11-2 and TRBJ2-7; D might be TRBD2 (5 bases). The CDR3 sequence is 12 residues long. Trimming took off 6 bases at V and 4 bases at J, with 10 bases between the two ends. Germline CDR1 reads SGHAT; CDR2 reads FQNNGV. CDR3 coding DNA: TGTGCCAGCAGAGCGGACCTTTACGAGCAGTACTTC. Its translation: CASRADLYEQYF.

The V and J genes are TRBV6-1 and TRBJ1-1; TRBD1 matches at 8 bases. This CDR3 is built from 13 residues. Germline CDR1 is MNHNS and CDR2 is SASEGT. V lost 10 bases and J lost 7; bases outside the gene matches: 11. DNA for the CDR3: TGTGCCATCCTTTCCGCAGGGGGCGGTGAAGCTTTCTTT. Amino acids: CAILSAGGGEAFF.